These T cell receptor beta chains were read from a single sample in a study of CD8+CD57+ T cells in acquired aplastic anemia. TCRdb fed the reads into MiXCR, producing one record per CDR3 protein. The table has approximately 160,000 distinct CDR3 sequences, approximately 40% seen once. The sequenced sample consisted of sorted CD4+, CD8+, or CD8+CD57+ T cells (not recorded which) from PBMCs. These receptors were taken from a human donor in good health. The CDR3 runs from the conserved cysteine through the conserved F or W. D genes are given only for firm matches. Clone size appears in some rows only: once, few, many, or a class for an expanded clone.

D | size | J | V | DNA | CDR3
TRBD2 | NA | TRBJ2-3 | TRBV20-1 | TGCAGTGCTAGTACTAGCGGGAGGGCCACAGATACGCAGTATTTT | CSASTSGRATDTQYF
NA | NA | TRBJ2-2 | TRBV2 | TGTGCCAGCAGTCTAGGGGGAGGGATCCCCGGGGAGCTGTTTTTT | CASSLGGGIPGELFF
TRBD2 | NA | TRBJ2-4 | TRBV11-2 | TGTGCCAGCAGCTTATGGGCGGGGGTTGGAAACATTCAGTACTTC | CASSLWAGVGNIQYF
NA | many | TRBJ2-5 | TRBV7-2 | TGTGCCAGCAGCTTAGATGTCGAGACCCAGTACTTC | CASSLDVETQYF
NA | many | TRBJ1-5 | TRBV7-9 | TGTGCCAGCAGCCCCGTAGGCGGCAATCAGCCCCAGCATTTT | CASSPVGGNQPQHF
NA | NA | TRBJ1-6 | TRBV11-2 | TGTGCCAGCAGCACGAGGGCCGGCGGGAATTCACCCCTCCACTTT | CASSTRAGGNSPLHF
TRBD1 | NA | TRBJ2-7 | TRBV10-3 | TGTGCCATCACCAAGGACAGGGAAGTCTACGAGCAGTACTTC | CAITKDREVYEQYF
NA | NA | TRBJ1-1 | TRBV10-2 | TGCGCCAGCAGTGACGGTCTAAGTCCCTCGGAAGCTTTCTTT | CASSDGLSPSEAFF
NA | few | TRBJ1-1 | TRBV7-6 | TGTGCCAGCAGCAGGGACTTGCCTGAAGCTTTCTTT | CASSRDLPEAFF
TRBD1 | NA | TRBJ1-1 | TRBV29-1 | TGCAGCGTCGAGGGGGACAGTATAGACACTGAAGCTTTCTTT | CSVEGDSIDTEAFF
TRBD1 | many | TRBJ2-7 | TRBV14 | TGTGCCAGCAGCCAAGACCCGGGACAGGGTATCTACGAGCAGTACTTC | CASSQDPGQGIYEQYF
TRBD2 | NA | TRBJ2-7 | TRBV19 | TGTGCCAGTAGGCCGGGGGGTGCTTACTCCGAGCAGTACTTC | CASRPGGAYSEQYF